The 24 T cell receptor beta chains below come from one sample, sequenced in a study of response to subunit inactivated influenza vaccine. MiXCR, run by TCRdb on the RT-PCR reads, gives a single entry per CDR3 protein. This table holds about 700,000 distinct CDR3 sequences, about 15% found once. The source was PBMCs from blood, collected about 12 days after vaccination. The source of these receptors is a man in his fifties who received an inactivated influenza vaccine.

There are a few counts of this clonotype. The rearrangement uses TRBV6-1 and TRBJ1-5; D might be TRBD1 (6 bases). V shed 6 bases and J shed 4 bases, with 16 bases lying between them. Germline assignment: CDR1 MNHNS and CDR2 SASEGT. CDR3 length equals 15 residues. CDR3 residues: CASSRGQGLNQPQHF. The CDR3 region has the DNA TGTGCCAGCAGCCGCGGGCAGGGGTTAAATCAGCCCCAGCATTTT.

The table lists this clonotype with many counts. The rearrangement uses TRBV20-1 and TRBJ2-1; the match to TRBD2 covers 9 bases. The V and J ends lost 7 bases and 6 bases, in that order; junction bases with no gene match: 7. Germline V lookup: CDR1 DFQATT, CDR2 SNEGSKA (reference sequence). This CDR3 has 13 amino acids. CDR3 amino acids: CSVTSGDINEQFF. As DNA, the CDR3 is TGCAGTGTGACTAGCGGTGACATCAATGAGCAGTTCTTC.

This clonotype was counted only a few times. V is TRBV14 and J is TRBJ2-7; D is uncertain. Trimming removed 1 base at V and 2 bases at J, with 9 bases between. The CDR3 has 14 residues. In germline, CDR1 is SGHDN, CDR2 FVKESK. The CDR3 bases are TGTGCCAGCAGCCAAGCGGCCCCTCCCTACGAGCAGTACTTC. Protein sequence: CASSQAAPPYEQYF.

There are a few counts of this clonotype. The chain carries TRBV7-9 and TRBJ2-3, with D possibly TRBD2 on 7 matching bases. V lost 3 bases and J 1 base, leaving 11 bases between the germline ends. Per the germline V gene, CDR1 is SEHNR and CDR2 is FQNEAQ (reference sequence). This CDR3 spans 15 amino acids. The CDR3: CASSLAGAGTDTQYF. In nucleotides, the CDR3 is TGTGCCAGCAGCTTGGCGGGGGCTGGCACAGATACGCAGTATTTT. The full variable domain, in which reference TRBV7-9 and TRBJ2-3 provide the parts outside the CDR3, is DTGVSQNPRHKITKRGQNVTFRCDPISEHNRLYWYRQTLGQGPEFLTYFQNEAQLEKSRLLSDRFSAERPKGSFSTLEIQRTEQGDSAMYLCASSLAGAGTDTQYFGPGTRLTVL.

In its sample, this clonotype was seen many times. The chain has TRBV6-6 and TRBJ2-5; D possibly corresponds to TRBD2 (5 bases). V lost 5 bases to trimming and J lost 4 bases, with 11 bases between them. Germline V gene lookup returns CDR1 MNHNY and CDR2 SVGAGI (reference sequence). There are 13 residues in the CDR3. The CDR3 region is CASSLEDGETQYF. The DNA of the CDR3 is TGTGCCAGCAGTCTGGAGGACGGAGAGACCCAGTACTTC.

Only a few counts were recorded for this clonotype. The gene calls are TRBV6-2 or TRBV6-3 and TRBJ2-3; D perhaps matches TRBD1 (6 bases). There are 13 residues in the CDR3. V gave up 5 bases and J gave up 5 bases, with 11 bases separating them. Germline CDR1 and CDR2: MNHEY and SVGEGT. The CDR3 sequence is CASSKQGKDTQYF. The CDR3 nucleotides read TGTGCCAGCAGTAAACAGGGTAAAGATACGCAGTATTTT.

The chain combines TRBV14 with TRBJ1-3; no clear D. CDR1 is SGHDN and CDR2 is FVKESK in the germline V gene. The CDR3 contains 15 residues. V was pared by 1 base and J by 7 bases, with 14 bases between. In DNA, the CDR3 is TGTGCCAGCAGCCAAGGACGCTACGGAACGAACACCATATATTTT. Its protein product is CASSQGRYGTNTIYF.

This clonotype has just a few counts. The V gene is TRBV20-1, the J gene TRBJ2-7, with TRBD2 as a possible D gene (6 bases). The CDR3 runs to 13 residues. V lost 1 base to trimming and J lost 1 base, with 8 bases between them. Germline V gene lookup returns CDR1 DFQATT and CDR2 SNEGSKA (reference sequence). The CDR3 DNA reads TGCAGTGCTAGAGTTGCGGGATCCTACGAGCAGTACTTC. Translated, it gives CSARVAGSYEQYF.

The chain is built from TRBV6-2 or TRBV6-3 and TRBJ1-1, with TRBD1 as a possible D gene (5 bases). CDR1 is MNHEY, CDR2 SVGEGT, per germline. The CDR3 totals 12 residues. The germline V and J ends were trimmed by 0 bases and 11 bases, with 10 bases remaining between them. The chain's CDR3 is CASSYSVRDAFF. The CDR3 nucleotides are TGTGCCAGCAGTTACTCGGTCAGGGACGCTTTCTTT.

This clonotype was detected only a few times. V and J are TRBV6-5 and TRBJ2-3, with D possibly TRBD2 on 6 matching bases. CDR3 length equals 15 residues. Trimming took off 0 bases at V and 4 bases at J, with 11 bases between the two ends. The germline V gene encodes CDR1 MNHEY and CDR2 SVGAGI. CDR3 sequence reads: CASSYSTVAADTQYF. Here the CDR3 DNA reads TGTGCCAGCAGTTACTCAACAGTAGCGGCAGATACGCAGTATTTT.

The chain employs TRBV5-6 and TRBJ2-3, with D possibly TRBD2 on 6 matching bases. Germline values: CDR1 SGHDT, CDR2 YYEEEE. The V gene lost 3 bases and the J gene lost 2 bases, with 13 bases spanning the gap. The CDR3 length is 15 residues. This CDR3 reads CASSSIGGLTDTQYF. CDR3 sequence (DNA): TGTGCCAGCAGCTCGATCGGGGGACTCACAGATACGCAGTATTTT.

V usage is TRBV7-9 and J usage is TRBJ2-3, with 7 bases fitting TRBD2. This CDR3 has 15 amino acids. The ends lost 2 bases at V and 0 bases at J; junction bases unmatched: 2. Germline V gene lookup returns CDR1 SEHNR and CDR2 FQNEAQ (reference sequence). The CDR3 sequence: CASSLTSVSTDTQYF. The CDR3 nucleotides read TGTGCCAGCAGCTTAACTAGCGTAAGCACAGATACGCAGTATTTT.

The chain links TRBV20-1 to TRBJ2-4; TRBD2 matches at 12 bases. From germline, CDR1 is DFQATT and CDR2 SNEGSKA (reference sequence). Trimming at V came to 0 bases and at J to 9 bases, leaving 6 bases not matched to a gene. The CDR3 runs 15 residues. The chain's CDR3 is CSARDRTSGDVIQYF. DNA for the CDR3: TGCAGTGCTAGAGACCGGACTAGCGGGGACGTCATTCAGTACTTC.

The chain carries TRBV12-3 or TRBV12-4 and TRBJ2-5; D is perhaps TRBD1 (5 bases). V lost 3 bases and J 5 bases, leaving 13 bases between the germline ends. The CDR3 is 14 residues long. As DNA, the CDR3 is TGTGCCAGCAGTTTCGGCAGGGCGTCGGAGACCCAGTACTTC. It is translated as CASSFGRASETQYF.

The V gene is TRBV20-1, the J gene TRBJ2-1; 9 bases align to TRBD2. J lost 7 bases, V lost 2 bases, and 9 bases had no gene match. Germline V CDR1 and CDR2: DFQATT, SNEGSKA (reference sequence). This CDR3 is built from 15 residues. The DNA for the CDR3 is TGCAGTGCTAGAAACCCGGGACTAGCCGTAAATGAGCAGTTCTTC. Residues: CSARNPGLAVNEQFF.

This clonotype was picked up a small number of times. CDR3 in DNA: TGTGCCAGCAGTTATCAGGGGACTAGCGTACCCTACGAGCAGTACTTC. Its protein is CASSYQGTSVPYEQYF. This chain connects TRBV6-5 to TRBJ2-7; 10 nucleotides match TRBD2. Unmatched junction bases numbered 7, after V lost 3 bases and J lost 2 bases. Germline CDR1 reads MNHEY; CDR2 reads SVGAGI. The CDR3 spans 16 residues.

This clonotype showed up just a few times. The chain combines TRBV28 with TRBJ1-2; D gene uncertain. The CDR3 is made up of 13 amino acids. Germline V CDR1 and CDR2: MDHEN, SYDVKM. Trimming removed 8 bases from V and 4 bases from J, with 14 bases in between. DNA for the CDR3: TGTGCCAGCTTGTCCCCAGCGGGCTATGGCTACACCTTC. It specifies CASLSPAGYGYTF.

This clonotype has a count of ten or more. The chain has TRBV12-3 or TRBV12-4 and TRBJ2-5; D not resolved. CDR3 length: 15 amino acids. The V and J ends lost 4 bases and 5 bases respectively, with 17 bases between them. The CDR3 protein is CASSSGSFLGETQYF. The CDR3 bases are TGTGCCAGCAGTTCTGGCTCGTTTCTCGGGGAGACCCAGTACTTC.

Turning to this clonotype: A much bigger clone sits one base away, suggesting this may be a read error. The CDR3 here is CSALASLHTDTQYF. Written as DNA, the CDR3 is TGCAGTGCTCTAGCTAGTCTCCACACAGATACGCAGTATTTT. This chain links TRBV20-1 with TRBJ2-3; possibly TRBD2 for D (5 bases). Per germline, CDR1 DFQATT and CDR2 SNEGSKA (reference sequence). The V and J ends lost 5 bases and 2 bases respectively, with 14 bases between them. The CDR3 sequence is 14 residues long.

The sample holds a few counts of this clonotype. This may arise from a read error, as a much more abundant clone is one base away. J is TRBJ2-7 and V is TRBV3-1; D is undetermined. Trimming cost V 5 bases and J 2 bases, with 4 bases left between them. Germline V gene lookup returns CDR1 LGHDT and CDR2 YNNKEL (reference sequence). The CDR3 sequence is 11 residues long. This CDR3 is CASSKAYEQYF. DNA for the CDR3: TGTGCCAGCAGCAAAGCCTACGAGCAGTACTTC.

This rearrangement joins TRBV20-1 to TRBJ2-4, with a possible D match to TRBD2 (7 bases). Trimming left V 5 bases short and J 7 bases short, with 18 bases between. CDR1 DFQATT and CDR2 SNEGSKA come from the germline V gene (reference sequence). The CDR3 spans 14 residues. The CDR3 region is CSAENYRGGNIQYF. The CDR3 bases are TGCAGTGCTGAGAACTATAGGGGGGGGAACATTCAGTACTTC.

This clonotype was seen only a few times. CDR3 residues: CAISAQRADTGELFF. CDR3 DNA: TGTGCCATCAGCGCCCAGAGGGCCGACACCGGGGAGCTGTTTTTT. J is TRBJ2-2 and V is TRBV10-3, with D possibly matching TRBD2 (5 bases). Between the trimmed V and J ends, which lost 6 bases and 3 bases, there was a span of 14 bases. There are 15 residues in the CDR3. Germline CDR1 reads ENHRY; CDR2 reads SYGVKD.

The rearrangement uses TRBV29-1 and TRBJ2-2; D call uncertain. Germline V CDR1 and CDR2: SQVTM, ANQGSEA. Trimming left V 4 bases short and J 6 bases short, with 9 bases between. The CDR3 runs 12 residues. The CDR3 nucleotides are TGCAGCGTTGCTCAGTGGGCCGGGGAGCTGTTTTTT. Its translation: CSVAQWAGELFF.

In its sample, this clonotype was seen a few times. This chain uses TRBV6-1 with TRBJ2-1, with 12 bases that match TRBD2. Germline V gene lookup returns CDR1 MNHNS and CDR2 SASEGT. This CDR3 is 17 amino acids long. With V trimmed by 6 bases and J by 7 bases, 13 bases remained unmatched. Written as DNA, the CDR3 is TGTGCCAGCAGCCAATCGGGGCTAGCGGGAGGGCGGAATGAGCAGTTCTTC. This gives the protein CASSQSGLAGGRNEQFF.